This T cell receptor (beta chain) comes out of a study of shared clonotypes between healthy human individuals. General study findings and limits: Among the subsets, naive ones generally showed larger estimated richness than memory ones.

Germline lookup yields CDR1 SEHNR and CDR2 FQNEAQ (reference sequence). After removal of 0 bases from V and 4 bases from J, the junction contained 8 bases not matched to a gene. The CDR3 is 17 residues long. Points on this clone: Antigen: not known.

Profiling relied on immunoSEQ multiplex PCR, and the TCRdb table lists in-frame clones only, not all of them. The sample lists approximately 340,000 clones; around 67% were seen once. Material: memory CD4+ T cells sorted from blood. Specified subset: CD45RA-negative fraction. This receptor was identified in a young man in good health. This rearrangement joins TRBV7-9 to TRBJ1-4, with 7 positions matching TRBD1. CDR3 in amino acids: CASSLAARGQSNEKLFF. In nucleotides, the CDR3 is TGTGCCAGCAGCTTAGCCGCTCGGGGACAGAGTAATGAAAAACTGTTTTTT.